This TCR beta chain stems from a study of T cells in Graves' hyperthyroidism and ophthalmopathy. Across the study: At initial diagnosis, before any treatment had begun, peripheral blood was obtained. Regarding the study as a whole: For ophthalmopathy, model prediction preceded onset by a median roughly 6.5 months. Blood held most thyroid clonotypes expanded above 0.001 frequency.

The CDR3 runs 14 residues. Germline CDR1 is SNHLY and CDR2 is FYNNEI. The hyperthyroidism patients had all been newly diagnosed, and their disease duration was under 2 months. Their ages ranged from 18 to 65 years. The table lists this clonotype with many counts. Its antigen remains unknown. A read error may account for a junction end that differs from germline. RNA transcripts provided the source from which TCR beta CDR3 regions were amplified. The HTBI set primed first-round TCR CDR3 RT-PCR. TCRdb recomputed calls from the multiplex PCR reads with MiXCR, one row per CDR3 protein. The sample yields around 620,000 distinct CDR3 sequences, about a sixth seen once.

The TCR was taken from a woman between 25 and 40 years old with Graves' hyperthyroidism. What was sequenced was blood. The rearrangement uses TRBV2 and TRBJ2-3; 8 bases line up with TRBD2. The CDR3 reads CASSQAGVPDTQYF. The CDR3 nucleotides read TGTGCCAGCAGTCAAGCGGGAGTGCCAGATACGCAGTATTTT.